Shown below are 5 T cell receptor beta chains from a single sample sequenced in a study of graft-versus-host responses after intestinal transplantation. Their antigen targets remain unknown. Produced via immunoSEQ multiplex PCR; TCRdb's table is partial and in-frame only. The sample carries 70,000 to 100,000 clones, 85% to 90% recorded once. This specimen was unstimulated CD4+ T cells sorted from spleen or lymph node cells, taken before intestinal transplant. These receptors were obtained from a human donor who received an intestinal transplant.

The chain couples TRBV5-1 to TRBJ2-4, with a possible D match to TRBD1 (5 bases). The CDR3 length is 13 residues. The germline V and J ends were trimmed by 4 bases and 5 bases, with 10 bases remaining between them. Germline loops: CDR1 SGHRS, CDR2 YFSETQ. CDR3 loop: CASSQSRENIQYF. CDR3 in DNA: TGCGCCAGCAGCCAGAGCAGGGAAAACATTCAGTACTTC.

CDR3 DNA sequence: TGTGCCAGCAGCGTAAGGGCTAGCGGGATAGATGAGCAGTTCTTC. It specifies CASSVRASGIDEQFF. The rearrangement links TRBV9 to TRBJ2-1; 9 positions match TRBD2. CDR1 and CDR2 (germline): SGDLS, YYNGEE. Losses at the gene ends were 1 base for V and 8 bases for J; bases not matched to a gene: 7. The length of the CDR3 is 15 residues.

CDR3 region: CAISGTTYEQYF. CDR3 coding DNA: TGTGCCATCAGCGGGACTACCTACGAGCAGTACTTC. The rearrangement links TRBV10-3 to TRBJ2-7, with 7 bases matching TRBD2. The germline V gene has CDR1 ENHRY and CDR2 SYGVKD. The junction had 1 base not matched to a gene; V was cut back by 6 bases and J by 2 bases. This CDR3 is built from 12 residues.

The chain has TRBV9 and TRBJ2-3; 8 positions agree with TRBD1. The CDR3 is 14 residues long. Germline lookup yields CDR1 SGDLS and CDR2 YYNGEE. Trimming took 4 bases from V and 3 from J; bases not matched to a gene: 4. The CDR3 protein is CASSSRTGTDTQYF. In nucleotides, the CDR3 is TGTGCCAGCAGCTCCCGGACAGGGACAGATACGCAGTATTTT.

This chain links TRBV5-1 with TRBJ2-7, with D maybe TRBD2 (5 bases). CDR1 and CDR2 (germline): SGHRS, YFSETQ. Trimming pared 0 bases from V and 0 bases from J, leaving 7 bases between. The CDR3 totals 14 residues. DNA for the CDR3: TGCGCCAGCAGCTTGGCGGGAATCTCCTACGAGCAGTACTTC. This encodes CASSLAGISYEQYF.